The entry below describes one T cell receptor (beta chain). This sample is part of a study of PD-1 blockade in mismatch repair-deficient tumors. The assay was immunoSEQ multiplex PCR, and TCRdb's table has in-frame clones only and misses some. The profile shows some 40,000 clones, around four fifths of them singletons. The CDR3 contains 17 residues. V trimming: 1 base; J trimming: 6 bases; junction bases outside the gene matches: 13. Germline V gene sequence: CDR1 LGHNA, CDR2 YNFKEQ. The J gene is TRBJ2-3, the V gene TRBV4-2; 7 bases are shared with TRBD2. The material sequenced was PBMCs, taken about 40 weeks after starting pembrolizumab. The TCR comes from an adult with mismatch repair-deficient cancer. CDR3 region: CASSQAPASGASDTQYF. The CDR3 bases are TGTGCCAGCAGCCAAGCTCCCGCAAGCGGGGCCTCCGATACGCAGTATTTT.